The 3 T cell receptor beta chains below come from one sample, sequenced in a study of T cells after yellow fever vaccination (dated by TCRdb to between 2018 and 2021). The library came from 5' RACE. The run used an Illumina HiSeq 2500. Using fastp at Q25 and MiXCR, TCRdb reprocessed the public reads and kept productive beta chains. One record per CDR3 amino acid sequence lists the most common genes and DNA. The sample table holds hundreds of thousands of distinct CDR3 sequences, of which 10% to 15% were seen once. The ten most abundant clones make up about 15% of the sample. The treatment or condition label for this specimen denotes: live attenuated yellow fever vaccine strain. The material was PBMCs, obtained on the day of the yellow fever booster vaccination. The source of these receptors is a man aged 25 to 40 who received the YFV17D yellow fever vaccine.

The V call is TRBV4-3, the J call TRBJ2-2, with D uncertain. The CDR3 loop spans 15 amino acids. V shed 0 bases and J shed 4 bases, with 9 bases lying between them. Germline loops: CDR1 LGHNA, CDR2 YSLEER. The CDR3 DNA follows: TGCGCCAGCAGCCAAGATCTACTTGCCACCGGGGAGCTGTTTTTT. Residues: CASSQDLLATGELFF.

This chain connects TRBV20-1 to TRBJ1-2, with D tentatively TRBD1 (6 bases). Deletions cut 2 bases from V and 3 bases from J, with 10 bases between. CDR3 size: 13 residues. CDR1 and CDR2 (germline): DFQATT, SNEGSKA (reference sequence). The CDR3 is CSARISGDYGYTF. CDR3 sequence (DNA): TGCAGTGCTAGAATTTCAGGGGACTATGGCTACACCTTC.

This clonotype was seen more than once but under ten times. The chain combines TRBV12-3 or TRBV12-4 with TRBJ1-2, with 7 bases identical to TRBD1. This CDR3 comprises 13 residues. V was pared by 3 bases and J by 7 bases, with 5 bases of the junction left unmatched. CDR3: CASSFPDRSGYTF. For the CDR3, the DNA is TGTGCCAGCAGTTTTCCGGACAGGAGTGGCTACACCTTC.